Shown below are 18 T cell receptor beta chains from a single sample sequenced in a study of T cells in Graves' hyperthyroidism and ophthalmopathy. Amplified regions were TCR beta CDR3 sequences from RNA transcripts. First-round RT-PCR targeting the TCR CDR3 was performed with the HTBI primer set. TCRdb recomputed calls from the multiplex PCR reads with MiXCR, one row per CDR3 protein. The sample shows some 510,000 distinct CDR3 sequences, under 25% of them seen only once. The sample taken for sequencing was blood. The receptors here all came from a man younger than 35 with Graves' hyperthyroidism.

This clonotype was recorded a few times. J is TRBJ2-5 and V is TRBV15, with D uncertain. Trimming left V 1 base short and J 5 bases short, with 5 bases between. Germline loops: CDR1 LNHNV, CDR2 YYDKDF (reference sequence). This CDR3 has 12 residues. CDR3 region: CATSRGFETQYF. The DNA for the CDR3 is TGTGCCACCAGCAGAGGCTTTGAGACCCAGTACTTC. The full variable domain, in which reference TRBV15 and TRBJ2-5 provide the parts outside the CDR3, is DAMVIQNPRYQVTQFGKPVTLSCSQTLNHNVMYWYQQKSSQAPKLLFHYYDKDFNNEADTPDNFQSRRPNTSFCFLDIRSPGLGDTAMYLCATSRGFETQYFGPGTRLLVL.

This chain joins TRBV5-1 and TRBJ2-7; D remains ambiguous. V shed 4 bases and J shed 3 bases, with 8 bases lying between them. This CDR3 has 12 amino acids. Germline assignment: CDR1 SGHRS and CDR2 YFSETQ. The CDR3 DNA sequence: TGCGCCAGCAGCCGAGACGGCTACGAGCAGTACTTC. Translating it yields CASSRDGYEQYF.

This clonotype has a count of ten or more. This could be a read error, since a much larger clone is one nucleotide away. This chain joins TRBV12-3 or TRBV12-4 and TRBJ1-1, with 7 bases aligning to TRBD1. The CDR3 loop spans 14 amino acids. The DNA of the CDR3 is TGTGCCAGCAGCCCTGACAGGGAGAACGCTGAAGCTTTCTTT. It translates to CASSPDRENAEAFF.

For this clonotype: A much larger clone differs by one base, so this may be a read error. The conserved phenylalanine or tryptophan normally closing the CDR3 is absent here, so this likely arose from a read error. J is TRBJ2-7 and V is TRBV20-1, with D possibly matching TRBD1 (6 bases). The germline CDR1 and CDR2 sequences are DFQATT and SNEGSKA (reference sequence). Trimming took 5 bases from V and 2 from J, leaving 10 bases between them. The CDR3 covers 12 residues. Here the CDR3 reads CSAGQWTYEQYS. Here the CDR3 DNA reads TGCAGTGCTGGACAGTGGACCTACGAGCAGTACTCC.

This clonotype showed up many times. In nucleotides, the CDR3 is TGCGCCAGCAGCCAAGAAAGGCAAAGAGGGACTGAAGCTTTCTTT. The encoded protein is CASSQERQRGTEAFF. The J gene is TRBJ1-1, the V gene TRBV4-1; no clear D gene. This CDR3 has 15 amino acids. Germline loops: CDR1 MGHRA, CDR2 YSYEKL. V lost 0 bases to trimming and J lost 5 bases, with 13 bases between them.

The J gene is TRBJ2-7, the V gene TRBV10-3; D remains unclear. CDR1 and CDR2 from the germline V gene are ENHRY and SYGVKD. This CDR3 is 12 amino acids long. V gave up 4 bases and J gave up 6 bases, with 10 bases separating them. CDR3 in amino acids: CAISGPLPEQYF. CDR3 bases: TGTGCCATCAGTGGCCCTTTACCCGAGCAGTACTTC.

This clonotype was seen many times. V gene TRBV2 combines with J gene TRBJ1-5, with D tentatively TRBD1 (5 bases). Trimming stripped 7 bases from V and 7 bases from J, with 20 bases between. Germline CDR1 and CDR2: SNHLY and FYNNEI. The CDR3 extends over 15 amino acids. In DNA, the CDR3 is TGTGCCAGCACCTCCTCGGCAGGGAGGTACCAGCCCCAGCATTTT. As protein: CASTSSAGRYQPQHF.

This clonotype was counted many times. The chain uses TRBV2 and TRBJ1-3; D is undetermined. The CDR3 runs to 14 residues. V lost 7 bases to trimming and J lost 2 bases, with 12 bases between them. The V gene's germline CDR1 is SNHLY and CDR2 FYNNEI. The CDR3 sequence is CASNVGVTGNTIYF. As DNA, the CDR3 is TGTGCCAGCAACGTCGGCGTTACTGGAAACACCATATATTTT.

The V call is TRBV30, the J call TRBJ1-1; TRBD1 might be the D (6 bases). CDR1 and CDR2 from the germline V gene are GTSNPN and SVGIG (reference sequence). Trimming took 2 bases from V and 5 from J, leaving 9 bases between them. The CDR3 spans 12 residues. The CDR3 DNA sequence: TGTGCCTGGAGTCAGGGGAGGACTGAAGCTTTCTTT. Its translation is CAWSQGRTEAFF.

This clonotype was found many times. The chain is built from TRBV19 and TRBJ1-5; D possibly corresponds to TRBD1 (6 bases). Germline V gene data show CDR1 as LNHDA and CDR2 as SQIVND (reference sequence). There are 15 residues in the CDR3. V was cut by 3 bases and J by 7 bases, with 16 bases left in between. The CDR3 protein is CASSILGQFTQPQHF. The CDR3 DNA follows: TGTGCCAGTAGTATCCTCGGACAGTTTACACAGCCCCAGCATTTT.

This clonotype was counted at least ten times. The chain links TRBV6-2 or TRBV6-3 to TRBJ1-2, with unresolved D. This CDR3 has 14 amino acids. Trimming stripped 0 bases from V and 4 bases from J, with 9 bases between. Germline CDR1 is MNHEY and CDR2 is SVGEGT. The CDR3 region has the DNA TGTGCCAGCAGTTACTCGGTAGGAGGCTATGGCTACACCTTC. Translating it yields CASSYSVGGYGYTF.

The rearrangement uses TRBV7-3 and TRBJ1-6, with TRBD1 as a possible D gene (5 bases). Per germline, CDR1 SGHTA and CDR2 FQGTGA. The CDR3 covers 17 residues. The V gene lost 0 bases and the J gene lost 9 bases, with 18 bases spanning the gap. CDR3 protein: CASSLTFSGTLSSPLHF. The CDR3 nucleotides read TGTGCCAGCAGCTTAACGTTTTCAGGGACCTTATCTTCACCCCTCCACTTT.

The CDR3 loop reads CASSPAEGIQYF. The CDR3 coding sequence is TGTGCCAGCAGTCCGGCAGAAGGCATTCAGTACTTC. The chain employs TRBV12-3 or TRBV12-4 and TRBJ2-4, with unresolved D. The CDR3 is made up of 12 amino acids. V shed 5 bases and J shed 9 bases, with 11 bases lying between them.

This clonotype was picked up many times. V gene TRBV9 combines with J gene TRBJ2-7; 7 bases align to TRBD2. Per the germline V gene, CDR1 is SGDLS and CDR2 is YYNGEE. The V and J ends lost 4 bases and 0 bases, in that order; junction bases with no gene match: 7. The CDR3 consists of 15 residues. CDR3 sequence (DNA): TGTGCCAGCAGCTTCCGAGCGGGGAGCTCCTACGAGCAGTACTTC. Protein product: CASSFRAGSSYEQYF.

This clonotype was detected ten times or more. The V call is TRBV28, the J call TRBJ2-5; D unresolved. The CDR3 has 12 amino acids. The germline CDR1 and CDR2 sequences are MDHEN and SYDVKM. With 3 bases removed from V and 8 bases from J, the gap between germline ends came to 10 bases. CDR3 sequence reads: CASSFRIGTQYF. For the CDR3, the DNA is TGTGCCAGCAGTTTTAGGATCGGAACCCAGTACTTC.

This chain uses TRBV12-3 or TRBV12-4 with TRBJ1-5; D gene ambiguous. The length of the CDR3 is 15 residues. With 5 bases removed from V and 1 base from J, the gap between germline ends came to 12 bases. For the CDR3, the DNA is TGTGCCAGCAGTCCGGAGGGCCTCAGCAATCAGCCCCAGCATTTT. This codes for CASSPEGLSNQPQHF.

Many counts were recorded for this clonotype. The rearrangement uses TRBV5-1 and TRBJ1-1; D is perhaps TRBD1 (5 bases). This CDR3 is built from 14 residues. Germline assignment: CDR1 SGHRS and CDR2 YFSETQ. The V end was cut by 3 bases, the J end by 1 base, with 10 bases between. The DNA of the CDR3 is TGCGCCAGCAGCTGGGACGGTGAGAACACTGAAGCTTTCTTT. This sequence encodes CASSWDGENTEAFF.

This clonotype turned up a few times. Relative to the germline gene, one junction end is altered; a read error may explain this. The chain carries TRBV5-1 and TRBJ1-1; no firm D call. CDR1 SGHRS and CDR2 YFSETQ come from the germline V gene. The CDR3 covers 13 residues. The CDR3 here is CASSFSVNTKAFF. Written as DNA, the CDR3 is TGCGCCAGCAGCTTTTCGGTGAACACTAAAGCTTTCTTT.